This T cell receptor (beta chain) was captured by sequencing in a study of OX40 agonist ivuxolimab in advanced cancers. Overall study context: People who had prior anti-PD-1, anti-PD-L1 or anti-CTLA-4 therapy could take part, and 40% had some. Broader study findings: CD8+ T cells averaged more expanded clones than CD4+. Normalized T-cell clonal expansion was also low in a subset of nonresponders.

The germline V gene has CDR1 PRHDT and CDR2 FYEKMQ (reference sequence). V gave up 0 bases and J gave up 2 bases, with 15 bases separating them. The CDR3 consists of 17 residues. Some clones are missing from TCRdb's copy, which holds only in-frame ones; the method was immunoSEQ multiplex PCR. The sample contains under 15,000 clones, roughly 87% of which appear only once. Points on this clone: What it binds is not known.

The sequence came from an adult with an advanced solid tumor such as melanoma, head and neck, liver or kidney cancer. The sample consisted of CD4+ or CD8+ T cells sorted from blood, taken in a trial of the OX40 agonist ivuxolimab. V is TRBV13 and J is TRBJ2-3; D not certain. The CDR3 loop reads CASSLGPDTSFTDTQYF. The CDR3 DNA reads TGTGCCAGCAGCTTAGGGCCTGACACCAGTTTCACAGATACGCAGTATTTT. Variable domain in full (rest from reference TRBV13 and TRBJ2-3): AAGVIQSPRHLIKEKRETATLKCYPIPRHDTVYWYQQGPGQDPQFLISFYEKMQSDKGSIPDRFSAQQFSDYHSELNMSSLELGDSALYFCASSLGPDTSFTDTQYFGPGTRLTVL.